This TCR beta chain was identified in a study of T cell repertoires in cytomegalovirus infection (dated by TCRdb to the late 2010s). Concerning the study at large: Alongside well-studied HLA-B-restricted epitopes, the peptide stimulations were aimed at recently identified HLA-C-restricted CMV epitopes, whose presentation resists viral immunomodulation. Donor HLA type was relevant to the analysis, as public TCR beta signatures indicated carriage of CMV infection together with the matching HLA type. Broad study findings and their caveats: Carriers of CMV infection plus the relevant HLA type were discriminated by the cumulative frequency of public TCR beta family members in the study cohort and in an independent roughly 380-donor cohort. The ex vivo response was dominated by HLA-C-restricted CMV-specific TCR beta clonotypes, which also provided the single most frequent clonotype in two of eight donors.

V is clipped by 6 bases and J by 4 bases, and the sequence between their germline boundaries is 7 bases long. In the germline V gene, CDR1 corresponds to SGHTA and CDR2 to FQGNSA. The CDR3 sequence holds 12 residues, the cysteine and phenylalanine included. CDR3 DNA only is kept here, 36 bases in frame from base 1. For sequencing, an Illumina HiSeq 1500 was employed. The public reads were run again by TCRdb, first through fastp at Q25 and then through MiXCR, and only productive beta chains were kept. Every distinct CDR3 protein forms one entry, paired with its most common genes and DNA. Present in this sample are roughly 110,000 distinct CDR3 sequences, 30% of which were seen just once. Less than 45% of the sample is in the top ten clones. Taken with the paper, the label for treatment or condition translates to: in vitro stimulation with specific CMV peptide epitopes to enrich CMV-specific T cells.

This clonotype came up many times. Its antigen remains unidentified. One base away there is no much larger clone; base qualities are not given. Rearrangement joined TRBV7-2 to TRBJ2-1, with the D call perhaps TRBD1 or TRBD2, each one matching 5 bases. The sequencing here drew on CD8+ T cells from cultured PBMCs, taken from culture after CMV antigen stimulation. This clonotype was obtained from a human donor in good health (CMV status not recorded). Some clones in this sample may be carry-over from other donors' samples. The sequenced DNA: TGTGCCAGCAGTTGGGGGTACAATGAGCAGTTCTTC. It specifies CASSWGYNEQFF.